This is a list of T cell receptor beta chains from one sample in a study of cytomegalovirus exposure and HLA in healthy donors. The data were produced by immunoSEQ multiplex PCR, yet TCRdb's version contains in-frame clones alone and is incomplete. This sample contains tens of thousands of clones. Source material: PBMCs. These receptors were obtained from a middle-aged woman in good health and CMV-seropositive. CDR3s include the opening cysteine and the closing phenylalanine or tryptophan. The order of the fields is J gene, D gene, V gene, CDR3 DNA, CDR3 protein. The D gene is left open where the match is weak.

j_call: TRBJ2-1
d_call: TRBD2
v_call: TRBV7-2
cdr3_nt: TGTGCCAGCAGCTTCCTAATTAGCGGGGGCTTGCATGAGCAGTTCTTC
cdr3_aa: CASSFLISGGLHEQFF

j_call: TRBJ2-2
d_call: TRBD2
v_call: TRBV7-9
cdr3_nt: TGTGCCAGCAGCCCGACTAGCGGAGTGACCGGGGAGCTGTTTTTT
cdr3_aa: CASSPTSGVTGELFF

j_call: TRBJ2-7
d_call: .
v_call: TRBV5-1
cdr3_nt: TGCGCCAGCGGAGCGCCTGGGACTGGTGAGCAGTACTTC
cdr3_aa: CASGAPGTGEQYF

j_call: TRBJ2-7
d_call: TRBD1
v_call: TRBV11-3
cdr3_nt: TGTGCCAGCAGCCGGGGACAGTTCCCCTACGAGCAGTACTTC
cdr3_aa: CASSRGQFPYEQYF

j_call: TRBJ2-3
d_call: TRBD1
v_call: TRBV2
cdr3_nt: TGTGCCAGCAGTGCGGACAGGGGGCTGGATACGCAGTATTTT
cdr3_aa: CASSADRGLDTQYF

j_call: TRBJ2-7
d_call: .
v_call: TRBV2
cdr3_nt: TGTGCCAGCAGTGAAGTAGGGCAGGGGCTCGACCCCATTGGGTACTTC
cdr3_aa: CASSEVGQGLDPIGYF

j_call: TRBJ1-1
d_call: TRBD1
v_call: TRBV10-3
cdr3_nt: TGTGCCATCAGTGAGAGGGGGACAGGATATGAAGCTTTCTTT
cdr3_aa: CAISERGTGYEAFF

j_call: TRBJ2-2
d_call: .
v_call: TRBV11-3
cdr3_nt: TGTGCCAGCAGCTTGAGTCCCAACACCGGGGAGCTGTTTTTT
cdr3_aa: CASSLSPNTGELFF

j_call: TRBJ1-1
d_call: .
v_call: TRBV27
cdr3_nt: TGTGCCAGCGGTCCCGTGCGGAACACTGAAGCTTTCTTT
cdr3_aa: CASGPVRNTEAFF

j_call: TRBJ2-1
d_call: .
v_call: TRBV7-3
cdr3_nt: TGTGCCAGCAGCCCCGCTGGGGACTTAGCCGTCTTC
cdr3_aa: CASSPAGDLAVF

j_call: TRBJ1-1
d_call: .
v_call: TRBV19
cdr3_nt: TGTGCCAGTACGGGGACTCTGGGCACTGAAGCTTTCTTT
cdr3_aa: CASTGTLGTEAFF

j_call: TRBJ1-1
d_call: .
v_call: TRBV29-1
cdr3_nt: TGCAGCGTCGCGGGGGGGAACACTGAAGCTTTCTTT
cdr3_aa: CSVAGGNTEAFF

j_call: TRBJ1-1
d_call: .
v_call: TRBV5-6
cdr3_nt: TGTGCCAGCAGCTTGTTTGGGGTACAGGATGAAGCTTTCTTT
cdr3_aa: CASSLFGVQDEAFF

j_call: TRBJ2-2
d_call: .
v_call: TRBV4-1
cdr3_nt: TGCGCCAGCAGCCAAGAGGGCGGGGGCGCGGGCACCGGGGAGCTGTTTTTT
cdr3_aa: CASSQEGGGAGTGELFF

j_call: TRBJ2-5
d_call: TRBD2
v_call: TRBV5-4
cdr3_nt: TGTGCCAGCAGCTTCGGACTAGCGGGAGCCCAAGAGACCCAGTACTTC
cdr3_aa: CASSFGLAGAQETQYF

j_call: TRBJ2-7
d_call: .
v_call: TRBV6-5
cdr3_nt: TGTGCCAGCAGTTACTCGAGTCTCGGAGGTTTCTACGAGCAGTACTTC
cdr3_aa: CASSYSSLGGFYEQYF

j_call: TRBJ1-1
d_call: .
v_call: TRBV21-1
cdr3_nt: TGTGCCAGCAGCAATAGTATTGGCGGTGACTCAATGAACACTGAAGCTTTCTTT
cdr3_aa: CASSNSIGGDSMNTEAFF

j_call: TRBJ2-1
d_call: TRBD1
v_call: TRBV15
cdr3_nt: TGTGCCACCAGCAGATCGACAGGGGGATATAGGGTTAATGAGCAGTTCTTC
cdr3_aa: CATSRSTGGYRVNEQFF